This TCR beta chain is drawn from a study of response to subunit inactivated influenza vaccine. V dropped 2 bases and J dropped 8; count of bases not matched to a gene: 6. This CDR3 has 13 residues. CDR1 and CDR2 (germline): DFQATT, SNEGSKA (reference sequence). This clonotype was counted a few times. TCRdb used MiXCR to reprocess the RT-PCR reads, holding one entry per CDR3 protein. The table has hundreds of thousands of distinct CDR3 sequences, less than 20% seen once. J is TRBJ2-4 and V is TRBV20-1; the match to TRBD2 covers 7 bases. The sequence came from a man aged 45-65 years who received an inactivated influenza vaccine. This specimen consisted of PBMCs from blood, obtained roughly 5 days after vaccination. The CDR3 here is CSARLAAGDIQYF. CDR3 nucleotides: TGCAGTGCTAGACTAGCCGCGGGAGACATTCAGTACTTC.